Listed here are 21 T cell receptor beta chains from one sample, sequenced in a study of T cells in tumors after PD-1 blockade. The table came from immunoSEQ multiplex PCR; TCRdb's copy has only in-frame clones and leaves some out. Here the sample spans roughly 60,000 clones, roughly 78% being singletons. The sample consisted of PBMCs, taken before anti-PD-1 treatment. All receptors derive from a human donor with basal cell carcinoma.

This sequence joins TRBV5-1 and TRBJ1-2; tentative D call: TRBD1 (6 bases). Germline V gives CDR1 SGHRS, CDR2 YFSETQ. Trimming cost V 3 bases and J 4 bases, with 10 bases left between them. The CDR3 extends over 13 amino acids. The CDR3, as DNA: TGCGCCAGCAGCTCCTTGACAGGCTATGGCTACACCTTC. It translates to CASSSLTGYGYTF.

The rearrangement joins TRBV5-1 to TRBJ1-6, with 7 bases aligning to TRBD1. Trimming took 1 base from V and 7 from J; bases not matched to a gene: 2. CDR3 size: 14 residues. Germline V gene data show CDR1 as SGHRS and CDR2 as YFSETQ. CDR3 in DNA: TGCGCCAGCAGCTTGAAACAGGGGAATTCACCCCTCCACTTT. This sequence encodes CASSLKQGNSPLHF. Variable domain in full (rest from reference TRBV5-1 and TRBJ1-6): KAGVTQTPRYLIKTRGQQVTLSCSPISGHRSVSWYQQTPGQGLQFLFEYFSETQRNKGNFPGRFSGRQFSNSRSEMNVSTLELGDSALYLCASSLKQGNSPLHFGNGTRLTVT.

This chain joins TRBV27 and TRBJ1-6; D ambiguous. CDR3 length: 16 amino acids. Trimming shortened V by 0 bases and J by 0 bases, and 6 bases separated the two germline ends. Per the germline V gene, CDR1 is MNHEY and CDR2 is SMNVEV (reference sequence). The CDR3 loop reads CASSLSGLSYNSPLHF. The CDR3 DNA follows: TGTGCCAGCAGTTTATCTGGGCTCTCCTATAATTCACCCCTCCACTTT.

This clone was seen once. This chain joins TRBV2 and TRBJ2-7; no reliable D call. V shed 6 bases and J shed 6 bases, with 9 bases lying between them. Germline V CDR1 and CDR2: SNHLY, FYNNEI. This CDR3 has 11 amino acids. The DNA of the CDR3 is TGTGCCAGCAGGGAAAGGAGCGAGCAGTACTTC. Translation: CASRERSEQYF.

The gene calls are TRBV6-5 and TRBJ2-7; TRBD1 might be the D (6 bases). CDR3 length: 14 residues. The germline V gene has CDR1 MNHEY and CDR2 SVGAGI. The V end was cut by 10 bases, the J end by 0 bases, with 16 bases between. CDR3 region: CAIRQGGSSYEQYF. CDR3 nucleotide sequence: TGTGCCATTAGGCAAGGGGGAAGCTCCTACGAGCAGTACTTC.

The chain combines TRBV9 with TRBJ2-1, with TRBD2 matching over 14 bases. J lost 7 bases, V lost 2 bases, and 8 bases had no gene match. The V gene's germline CDR1 is SGDLS and CDR2 YYNGEE. The CDR3 runs 17 residues. CDR3 coding DNA: TGTGCCAGCAGCGTCGGACTAGCGGGGGGCCCGCAGAATGAGCAGTTCTTC. Encoded protein: CASSVGLAGGPQNEQFF.

V gene TRBV11-3 combines with J gene TRBJ2-3, with 10 bases lining up with TRBD1. V gave up 5 bases and J gave up 2 bases; unmatched junction bases: 4. Germline V lookup: CDR1 SGHNT, CDR2 YENEEA. The CDR3 contains 15 residues. CDR3 sequence reads: CASSLGTGDTDTQYF. The CDR3 DNA reads TGTGCCAGCAGCCTAGGGACAGGGGACACAGATACGCAGTATTTT.

V gene TRBV27 combines with J gene TRBJ2-1; 11 nucleotides align to TRBD2. Trimming took 0 bases from V and 10 from J; bases not matched to a gene: 8. Germline CDR1 and CDR2: MNHEY and SMNVEV (reference sequence). This CDR3 has 16 amino acids. This CDR3 is CASSLSSSGGAREQFF. CDR3 DNA sequence: TGTGCCAGCAGTTTATCGAGTAGCGGGGGGGCCCGGGAGCAGTTCTTC.

The gene calls are TRBV5-8 and TRBJ1-4; possibly TRBD1 for D (5 bases). The CDR3 runs 20 residues. In germline, CDR1 is SGHTS, CDR2 YDEGEE. V shed 0 bases and J shed 2 bases, with 23 bases lying between them. The CDR3 sequence is CASSLGRALAGGVTNEKLFF. CDR3 DNA: TGTGCCAGCAGCTTGGGCAGGGCCCTCGCAGGTGGGGTCACTAATGAAAAACTGTTTTTT.

The chain is built from TRBV12-5 and TRBJ2-3, with 11 bases identical to TRBD2. Germline V gene lookup returns CDR1 LGHNT and CDR2 FRNRAP. Germline trimming cut 1 base from V and 4 bases from J; bases unmatched to any gene: 7. CDR3 length equals 17 residues. The CDR3 here is CASGLGLAGGRADTQYF. The CDR3 DNA follows: TGTGCTAGTGGTTTGGGGCTAGCGGGGGGCAGGGCAGATACGCAGTATTTT.

This clone has a single count. The rearrangement joins TRBV11-3 to TRBJ1-4; D not certain. The V gene lost 5 bases and the J gene lost 8 bases, with 6 bases spanning the gap. The CDR3 extends over 11 amino acids. CDR1 is SGHNT, CDR2 YENEEA, per germline. This CDR3 reads CASSQAEKLFF. The CDR3, as DNA: TGTGCCAGCAGCCAAGCCGAAAAACTGTTTTTT.

The sample holds a few counts of this clone. The chain couples TRBV6-5 to TRBJ1-2; D is unclear. V lost 8 bases and J lost 0, with 7 bases in between. This CDR3 is built from 12 residues. In germline, CDR1 is MNHEY, CDR2 SVGAGI. The CDR3 DNA reads TGTGCCAGCGCCCGAGCTAACTATGGCTACACCTTC. Translated: CASARANYGYTF.

The gene calls are TRBV5-4 and TRBJ1-3; D is possibly TRBD1 (5 bases). The CDR3 sequence is 16 residues long. V was cut by 0 bases and J by 4 bases, with 14 bases left in between. CDR1 and CDR2 (germline): SGHNT, YYREEE (reference sequence). CDR3 loop: CASSLARGIGGNTIYF. The DNA for the CDR3 is TGTGCCAGCAGCTTGGCAAGGGGAATAGGGGGAAACACCATATATTTT.

The CDR3, as DNA: TGTGCCAGCAGCCCCGACGGAGGGAGCAATCAGCCCCAGCATTTT. This sequence encodes CASSPDGGSNQPQHF. The V call is TRBV7-9, the J call TRBJ1-5; D is unclear. V lost 5 bases to trimming and J lost 1 base, with 12 bases between them. The germline gives CDR1 SEHNR, CDR2 FQNEAQ (reference sequence). This CDR3 has 15 amino acids.

The rearrangement joins TRBV10-3 to TRBJ1-2; no clear D. The V gene's germline CDR1 is ENHRY and CDR2 SYGVKD. V gave up 0 bases and J gave up 8 bases, with 10 bases separating them. This CDR3 has 13 residues. CDR3 region: CAISESLTRGYTF. Here the CDR3 DNA reads TGTGCCATCAGTGAGTCTTTGACCCGGGGCTACACCTTC.

This clone has only a few counts. V and J are TRBV6-2 or TRBV6-3 and TRBJ2-2, with a tentative D call TRBD2 (7 bases). Trimming shortened V by 6 bases and J by 7 bases, and 18 bases separated the two germline ends. Per germline, CDR1 MNHEY and CDR2 SVGEGT. The CDR3 totals 15 residues. The CDR3 nucleotides read TGTGCCAGCAGCGATTGGGGGGGCCTTGGCGGGGAGCTGTTTTTT. Encoded protein: CASSDWGGLGGELFF.

This chain uses TRBV27 with TRBJ1-1; 9 positions match TRBD1. In germline, CDR1 is MNHEY, CDR2 SMNVEV (reference sequence). CDR3 length: 15 residues. V gave up 5 bases and J gave up 5 bases; unmatched junction bases: 9. CDR3 sequence reads: CASSAGDRVRTEAFF. CDR3 DNA: TGTGCCAGCAGTGCGGGGGACAGGGTGAGGACTGAAGCTTTCTTT.

V usage is TRBV5-1 and J usage is TRBJ1-2; no clear D. This CDR3 has 15 amino acids. Germline V gene lookup returns CDR1 SGHRS and CDR2 YFSETQ. V gave up 1 base and J gave up 0 bases, with 10 bases separating them. CDR3 DNA sequence: TGCGCCAGCAGCTTGTCATCCCAAGCTAACTATGGCTACACCTTC. Amino acid sequence: CASSLSSQANYGYTF.

This chain connects TRBV12-3 or TRBV12-4 to TRBJ1-2, with D hard to call. V gave up 7 bases and J gave up 1 base, with 10 bases separating them. The CDR3 contains 13 residues. The CDR3 protein is CASKPRDNYGYTF. The CDR3 coding sequence is TGTGCCAGCAAACCCAGAGATAACTATGGCTACACCTTC.

This chain connects TRBV6-5 to TRBJ1-2, with 8 bases that match TRBD1. Germline V CDR1 and CDR2: MNHEY, SVGAGI. V dropped 5 bases and J dropped 8; count of bases not matched to a gene: 4. This CDR3 has 12 residues. Here the CDR3 DNA reads TGTGCCAGCAGTACAGACAGGGGAGGCTACACCTTC. It is translated as CASSTDRGGYTF.

The rearrangement links TRBV5-1 to TRBJ2-5; no firm D call. V was shortened by 2 bases and J by 4 bases, with 9 bases between the two germline ends. The CDR3 length is 13 residues. Germline-derived CDR1 and CDR2 are SGHRS and YFSETQ. This chain's CDR3 is CASSFGGGETQYF. The CDR3 coding sequence is TGCGCCAGCAGCTTCGGCGGCGGAGAGACCCAGTACTTC.